The clone carrying this T cell receptor beta chain was seen only a few times. This table comes from immunoSEQ multiplex PCR, and its TCRdb copy is limited to in-frame clones, with some not included. The table includes about 21,000 clones, nearly 90% detected once. The CDR3 sequence is 17 residues long. Per the germline V gene, CDR1 is KGHSH and CDR2 is LQKENI. V was cut by 4 bases and J by 4 bases, with 22 bases left in between. This specimen belongs to a study of blood T cell repertoires in COVID-19. This clonotype was obtained from a human donor with active COVID-19. The donor label of this sample is uncertain. Sample: peripheral blood. The chain employs TRBV18 and TRBJ1-2; D perhaps matches TRBD1 (6 bases). The DNA of the CDR3 is TGTGCCAGCTCACAGCTCCGGGACACCCGGACCTCCTATGGCTACACCTTC. As protein: CASSQLRDTRTSYGYTF.